A selection of T cell receptor beta chains follows, all from one sample in a study of T cells in Graves' hyperthyroidism and ophthalmopathy. In TCRdb, the multiplex PCR reads were re-called with MiXCR into one record per CDR3 protein. The profile shows under 350,000 distinct CDR3 sequences, approximately 12% of them singletons. Material: blood. Every receptor here comes from a woman aged 25 to 39 with Graves' hyperthyroidism that later progressed to Graves' ophthalmopathy. The CDR3 runs from the conserved cysteine through the conserved F or W. The D gene is left open where the match is weak. Size is omitted from some rows. Given values are once, few, many or a class for expanded clones.

>.|TRBV6-1|many|TRBJ2-7
CASSYDNSYEQYF
TGTGCCAGCAGTTACGACAACTCCTACGAGCAGTACTTC
>.|TRBV7-2|many|TRBJ2-7
CASSFDRRYEQYF
TGTGCCAGCAGCTTCGATAGGCGCTACGAGCAGTACTTC
>.|TRBV27|.|TRBJ1-6
CARSRGGNTRGSPLHF
TGTGCCCGCAGTCGGGGGGGGAATACCAGGGGTTCACCCCTCCACTTT
>.|TRBV6-1|few|TRBJ1-3
CASSTFNQGSGNTIYF
TGTGCCAGCAGCACTTTTAATCAGGGCTCTGGAAACACCATATATTTT
>TRBD1|TRBV19|.|TRBJ2-2
CASSPQGAVGELFF
TGTGCCAGTAGTCCACAGGGGGCTGTCGGGGAGCTGTTTTTT
>.|TRBV27|.|TRBJ2-1
CASSGISSYNEQFF
TGTGCCAGCAGCGGGATCAGCTCCTACAATGAGCAGTTCTTC
>.|TRBV6-1|few|TRBJ1-5
CASSRSVGSNQPQHF
TGTGCCAGCAGCCGGTCGGTAGGGAGCAATCAGCCCCAGCATTTT
>TRBD2|TRBV12-3/TRBV12-4|.|TRBJ2-3
CASSLASGRHTQYF
TGTGCCAGCAGTTTAGCTAGCGGGAGGCATACGCAGTATTTT
>.|TRBV30|many|TRBJ2-5
CAWSAGGAETQYF
TGTGCCTGGAGTGCGGGGGGCGCGGAGACCCAGTACTTC
>.|TRBV10-3|few|TRBJ2-3
CAISGSDTQYF
TGTGCCATCTCCGGCTCAGATACGCAGTATTTT
>.|TRBV6-2/TRBV6-3|.|TRBJ2-7
CASNNRLSYEQYF
TGTGCCAGCAACAACCGGCTCTCCTACGAGCAGTACTTC
>.|TRBV19|.|TRBJ1-1
CATRPQVMNTEAFF
TGTGCCACTAGGCCCCAGGTCATGAACACTGAAGCTTTCTTT
>TRBD1|TRBV18|many|TRBJ1-1
CASSHDRGNTEAFF
TGTGCCAGCTCACATGACAGGGGGAACACTGAAGCTTTCTTT
>.|TRBV6-1|many|TRBJ2-7
CASGTLASDEQYF
TGTGCCAGCGGGACGTTGGCATCGGACGAGCAGTACTTC
>TRBD1|TRBV27|many|TRBJ1-5
CASSTYRGQPQHF
TGTGCCAGCAGTACTTACAGGGGACAGCCCCAGCATTTT
>.|TRBV10-3|many|TRBJ2-3
CAIGLDTTTDTQYF
TGTGCCATCGGGTTGGACACGACTACAGATACGCAGTATTTT
>.|TRBV29-1|many|TRBJ2-7
CSVRPRDSEQYF
TGCAGCGTCCGGCCTCGGGACTCCGAGCAGTACTTC
>TRBD2|TRBV28|many|TRBJ2-7
CASSPSGSATYEQYF
TGTGCCAGCAGCCCAAGCGGGAGCGCAACCTACGAGCAGTACTTC
>.|TRBV6-2/TRBV6-3|few|TRBJ1-5
CAIQDPERNQLQHF
TGTGCCATCCAAGACCCCGAACGGAACCAGCTCCAGCATTTT
>.|TRBV11-2|many|TRBJ1-1
CASSLVTNTEAFF
TGTGCCAGCAGCTTAGTGACGAACACTGAAGCTTTCTTT
>TRBD2|TRBV9|.|TRBJ2-3
CASSVELAGGPQYF
TGTGCCAGCAGCGTAGAGCTAGCGGGAGGTCCGCAGTATTTT
>.|TRBV7-2|many|TRBJ2-3
CASSLRLNNLDTQYF
TGTGCCAGCAGCTTAAGGTTAAATAACTTGGATACGCAGTATTTT
>TRBD1|TRBV13|once|TRBJ2-7
CTSSRDRGSPYEQYF
TGTACCAGCAGCCGGGACAGGGGAAGCCCCTACGAGCAGTACTTC
>.|TRBV7-6|many|TRBJ2-7
CASSPGPGSYEQYF
TGTGCCAGCAGCCCCGGGCCAGGGTCCTACGAGCAGTACTTC
>.|TRBV6-2/TRBV6-3|few|TRBJ2-2
CASSYQGGDTGELFF
TGTGCCAGCAGTTACCAGGGGGGGGACACCGGGGAGCTGTTTTTT
>.|TRBV4-1|few|TRBJ1-4
CASSHTAGARTNEKLFF
TGCGCCAGCAGCCACACTGCGGGGGCGCGGACTAATGAAAAACTGTTTTTT
>TRBD1|TRBV2|many|TRBJ2-5
CASNSGQGRFEETQYF
TGTGCCAGCAACTCAGGACAGGGCCGCTTCGAAGAGACCCAGTACTTC
>TRBD1|TRBV12-3/TRBV12-4|many|TRBJ2-2
CASSPTMDRVQVGELFF
TGTGCCAGCAGTCCCACAATGGACAGGGTACAGGTCGGGGAGCTGTTTTTT
>.|TRBV28|many|TRBJ2-5
CASSWDGATQYF
TGTGCCAGCAGTTGGGACGGAGCGACCCAGTACTTC
>.|TRBV4-2|many|TRBJ2-7
CASSQALTGYEQYF
TGTGCCAGCAGCCAAGCTTTAACAGGGTACGAGCAGTACTTC
>.|TRBV3-2|many|TRBJ2-5
CASSPRGGGGRQETQYF
TGTGCCAGCAGCCCCCGTGGTGGGGGCGGTCGGCAAGAGACCCAGTACTTC
>.|TRBV6-5|many|TRBJ2-6
CASSYSRGSGANVLTF
TGTGCCAGCAGTTACTCTCGAGGCTCTGGGGCCAACGTCCTGACTTTC
>.|TRBV7-2|many|TRBJ2-5
CASSLRGLQETQYF
TGTGCCAGCAGCTTAAGGGGGTTGCAAGAGACCCAGTACTTC
>.|TRBV13|many|TRBJ2-5
CASSTRTGAGETQYF
TGTGCCAGCAGCACCCGGACGGGAGCAGGGGAGACCCAGTACTTC
>.|TRBV27|many|TRBJ2-7
CASSNGRSYEQYF
TGTGCCAGCAGCAACGGTCGCTCCTACGAGCAGTACTTC
>.|TRBV20-1|.|TRBJ2-5
CSARDYQRSWEETQYF
TGCAGTGCTAGAGATTATCAGCGGTCATGGGAAGAGACCCAGTACTTC
>.|TRBV28|many|TRBJ2-5
CASSSRVETQYF
TGTGCCAGCAGTTCCAGGGTTGAGACCCAGTACTTC
>.|TRBV4-1|.|TRBJ2-7
CASSKTGGYEQYF
TGCGCCAGCAGCAAAACCGGGGGCTACGAGCAGTACTTC
>.|TRBV27|many|TRBJ2-7
CASSNGKTVYEQYF
TGTGCCAGCAGTAACGGGAAGACCGTCTACGAGCAGTACTTC
>.|TRBV6-1|many|TRBJ1-1
CASSLDIPNTEAFF
TGTGCCAGCAGCCTAGACATACCGAACACTGAAGCTTTCTTT
>.|TRBV27|many|TRBJ2-7
CASSQTRDSSYEQYF
TGTGCCAGCAGTCAAACCCGGGACTCGAGCTACGAGCAGTACTTC
>.|TRBV28|many|TRBJ2-7
CASSSGWRRNHYEQYF
TGTGCCAGCAGCTCCGGGTGGCGGCGAAATCACTACGAGCAGTACTTC
>.|TRBV19|few|TRBJ1-2
CASSIGWAGGYAF
TGTGCCAGTAGTATAGGTTGGGCAGGTGGCTACGCCTTC
>.|TRBV5-4|few|TRBJ1-4
CASSFSSENEKLFF
TGTGCCAGCAGCTTTTCGTCAGAGAATGAAAAACTGTTTTTT
>TRBD1|TRBV19|.|TRBJ1-5
CASKTGDNQPQHF
TGTGCCAGTAAGACAGGGGACAATCAGCCCCAGCATTTT
>TRBD1|TRBV19|.|TRBJ1-5
CASTGQGIQPQHF
TGTGCCAGTACCGGACAGGGGATCCAGCCCCAGCATTTT